These 3 T cell receptor beta chains originate from one sample sequenced in a study of cytomegalovirus exposure and HLA in healthy donors (dated by TCRdb to about 2017). The library was built by means of the immunoSEQ multiplex PCR assay. The multiplex PCR relied on a mix of 60 forward primers for TCR Vbeta segments and 13 reverse primers for TCR Jbeta segments. TCRdb mirrors the immuneACCESS table, restricted to in-frame sequences. Some clones are absent from its copies; in checked studies, under half trace to an unresolved V gene, and the reason for the others is unknown. Within this sample are tens of thousands of clones, with 70% to 90% of them counted one time only. The leading ten clones occupy approximately 1.5% of the sample. The sequenced sample was PBMCs. All receptors come from a man between 25 and 39 years old in good health and CMV-seropositive.

This clone was seen a handful of times. The chain joins TRBV15 to TRBJ2-5; 9 bases agree with TRBD2. The V gene end was trimmed by 4 bases and the J gene end by 5 bases; junction bases not matched to a gene: 11. Looked up from germline, CDR1 is LNHNV and CDR2 is YYDKDF (reference sequence). The CDR3 runs to 16 residues. The CDR3 nucleotides read TGTGCCACCAGCATCCTCGCGGGGGGGGCCGGGGAGACCCAGTACTTC. Its translation is CATSILAGGAGETQYF.

This chain joins TRBV18 and TRBJ1-2, with a possible D match to TRBD1 (5 bases). V lost 0 bases to trimming and J lost 5 bases, with 7 bases between them. Germline CDR1 KGHSH, CDR2 LQKENI. This CDR3 has 13 amino acids. The CDR3 bases are TGTGCCAGCTCACCACCAGGGGAATATGGCTACACCTTC. Translating gives CASSPPGEYGYTF. Variable domain in full (rest from reference TRBV18 and TRBJ1-2): NAGVMQNPRHLVRRRGQEARLRCSPMKGHSHVYWYRQLPEEGLKFMVYLQKENIIDESGMPKERFSAEFPKEGPSILRIQQVVRGDSAAYFCASSPPGEYGYTFGSGTRLTVV.

V usage is TRBV11-3 and J usage is TRBJ1-6; 9 bases map to TRBD1. J lost 6 bases, V lost 5 bases, and 8 bases had no gene match. The CDR3 is 16 residues long. Germline CDR1 and CDR2: SGHNT and YENEEA. The CDR3 loop reads CASSPPGQGVNSPLHF. In DNA form, the CDR3 reads TGTGCCAGCAGCCCGCCGGGACAGGGAGTTAATTCACCCCTCCACTTT.